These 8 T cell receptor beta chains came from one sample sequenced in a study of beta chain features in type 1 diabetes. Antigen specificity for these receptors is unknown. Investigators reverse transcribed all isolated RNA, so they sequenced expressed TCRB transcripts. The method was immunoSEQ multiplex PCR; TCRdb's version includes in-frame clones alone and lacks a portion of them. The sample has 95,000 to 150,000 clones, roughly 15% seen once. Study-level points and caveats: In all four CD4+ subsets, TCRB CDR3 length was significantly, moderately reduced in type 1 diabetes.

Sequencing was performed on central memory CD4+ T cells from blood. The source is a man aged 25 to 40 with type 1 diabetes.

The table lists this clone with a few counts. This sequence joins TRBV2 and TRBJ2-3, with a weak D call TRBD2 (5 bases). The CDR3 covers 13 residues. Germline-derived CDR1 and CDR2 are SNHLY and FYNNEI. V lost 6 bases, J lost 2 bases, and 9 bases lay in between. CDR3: CASRSGNTDTQYF. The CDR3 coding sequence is TGTGCCAGCAGGTCCGGGAACACAGATACGCAGTATTTT.

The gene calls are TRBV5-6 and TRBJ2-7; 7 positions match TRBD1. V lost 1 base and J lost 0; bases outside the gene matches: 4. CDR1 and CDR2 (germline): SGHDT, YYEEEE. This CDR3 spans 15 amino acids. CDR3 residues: CASSLKGQSSYEQYF. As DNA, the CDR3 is TGTGCCAGCAGCTTGAAGGGACAGAGCTCCTACGAGCAGTACTTC.

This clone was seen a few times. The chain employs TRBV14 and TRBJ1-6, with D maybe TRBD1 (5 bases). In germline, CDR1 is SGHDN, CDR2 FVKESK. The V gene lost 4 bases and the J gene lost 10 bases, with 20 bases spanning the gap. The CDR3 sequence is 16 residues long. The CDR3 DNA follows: TGTGCCAGCAGCCCAGGGTCGCGGGCCCCCAGGTCACCCCTCCACTTT. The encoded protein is CASSPGSRAPRSPLHF.

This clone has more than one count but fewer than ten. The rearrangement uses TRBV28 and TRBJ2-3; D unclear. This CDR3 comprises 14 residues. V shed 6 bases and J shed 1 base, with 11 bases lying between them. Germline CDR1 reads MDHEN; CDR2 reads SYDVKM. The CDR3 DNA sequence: TGTGCCAGCAGCTCGGGTGTAGGCACAGATACGCAGTATTTT. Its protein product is CASSSGVGTDTQYF. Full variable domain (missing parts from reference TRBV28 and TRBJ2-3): DVKVTQSSRYLVKRTGEKVFLECVQDMDHENMFWYRQDPGLGLRLIYFSYDVKMKEKGDIPEGYSVSREKKERFSLILESASTNQTSMYLCASSSGVGTDTQYFGPGTRLTVL.

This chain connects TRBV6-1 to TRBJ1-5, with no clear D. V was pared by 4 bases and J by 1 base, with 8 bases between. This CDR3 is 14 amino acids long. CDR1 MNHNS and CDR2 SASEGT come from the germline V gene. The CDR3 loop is CASSVTDSNQPQHF. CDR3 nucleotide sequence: TGTGCCAGCAGTGTCACAGACAGCAATCAGCCCCAGCATTTT.

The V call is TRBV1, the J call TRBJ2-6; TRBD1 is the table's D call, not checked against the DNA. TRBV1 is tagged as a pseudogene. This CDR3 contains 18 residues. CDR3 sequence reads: CTSSGQGCAQSRANVLTF. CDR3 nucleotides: TGCACCAGCAGCGGACAAGGTTGTGCACAAAGTCGGGCCAACGTCCTGACTTTC.

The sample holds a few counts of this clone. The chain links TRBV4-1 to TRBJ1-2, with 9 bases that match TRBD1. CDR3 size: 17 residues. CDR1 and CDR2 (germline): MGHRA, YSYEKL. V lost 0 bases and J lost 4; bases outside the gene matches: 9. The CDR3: CASSQEGTGNWVYGYTF. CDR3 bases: TGCGCCAGCAGCCAAGAAGGGACAGGGAATTGGGTCTATGGCTACACCTTC.

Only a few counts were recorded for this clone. CDR3 region: CASSPGTEVYGYTF. The CDR3 DNA sequence: TGTGCCAGCAGCCCCGGGACGGAAGTCTATGGCTACACCTTC. The V gene is TRBV7-3, the J gene TRBJ1-2, with a tentative D call TRBD1 (5 bases). The germline gives CDR1 SGHTA, CDR2 FQGTGA. The germline V and J ends were trimmed by 5 bases and 4 bases, with 14 bases remaining between them. This CDR3 spans 14 amino acids.